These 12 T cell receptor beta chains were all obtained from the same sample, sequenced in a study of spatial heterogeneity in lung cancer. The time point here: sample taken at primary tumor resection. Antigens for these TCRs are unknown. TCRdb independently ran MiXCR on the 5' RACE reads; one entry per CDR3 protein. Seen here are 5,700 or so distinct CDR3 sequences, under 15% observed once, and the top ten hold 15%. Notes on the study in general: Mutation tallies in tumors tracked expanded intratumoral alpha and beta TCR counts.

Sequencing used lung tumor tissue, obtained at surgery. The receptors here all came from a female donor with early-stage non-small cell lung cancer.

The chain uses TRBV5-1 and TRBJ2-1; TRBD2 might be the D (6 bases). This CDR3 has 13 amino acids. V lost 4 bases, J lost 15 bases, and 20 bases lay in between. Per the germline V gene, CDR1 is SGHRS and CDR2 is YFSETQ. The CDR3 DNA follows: TGCGCCAGCAGCCATGGAGGGCCGAACAGTTTGTTCTTC. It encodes CASSHGGPNSLFF.

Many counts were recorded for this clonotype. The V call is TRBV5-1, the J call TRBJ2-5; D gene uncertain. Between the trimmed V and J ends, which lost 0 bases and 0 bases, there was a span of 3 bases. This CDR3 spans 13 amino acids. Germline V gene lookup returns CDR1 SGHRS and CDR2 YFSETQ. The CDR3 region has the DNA TGCGCCAGCAGCTTGGCGTACCAAGAGACCCAGTACTTC. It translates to CASSLAYQETQYF.

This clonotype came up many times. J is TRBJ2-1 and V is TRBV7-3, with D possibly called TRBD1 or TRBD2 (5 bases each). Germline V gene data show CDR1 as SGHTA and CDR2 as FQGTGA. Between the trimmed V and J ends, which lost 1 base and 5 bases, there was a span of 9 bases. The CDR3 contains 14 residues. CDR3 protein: CASSLMGTDNEQFF. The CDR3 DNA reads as TGTGCCAGCAGCTTAATGGGGACGGACAATGAGCAGTTCTTC. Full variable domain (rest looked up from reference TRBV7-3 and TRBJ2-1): GAGVSQTPSNKVTEKGKYVELRCDPISGHTALYWYRQSLGQGPEFLIYFQGTGAADDSGLPNDRFFAVRPEGSVSTLKIQRTERGDSAVYLCASSLMGTDNEQFFGPGTRLTVL.

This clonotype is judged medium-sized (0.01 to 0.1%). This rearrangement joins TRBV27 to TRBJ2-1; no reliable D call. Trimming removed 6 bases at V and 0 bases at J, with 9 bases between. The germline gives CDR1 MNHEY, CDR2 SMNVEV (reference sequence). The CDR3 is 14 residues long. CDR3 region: CASRGSDSYNEQFF. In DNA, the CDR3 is TGTGCCAGCAGAGGCAGCGACTCCTACAATGAGCAGTTCTTC.

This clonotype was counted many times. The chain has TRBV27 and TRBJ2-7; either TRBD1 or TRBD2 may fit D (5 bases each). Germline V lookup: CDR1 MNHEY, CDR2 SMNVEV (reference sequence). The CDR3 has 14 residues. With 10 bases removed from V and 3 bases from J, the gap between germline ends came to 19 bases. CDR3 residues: CATRPGPGGYEQYF. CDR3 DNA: TGTGCCACCCGACCGGGACCGGGCGGCTACGAGCAGTACTTC.

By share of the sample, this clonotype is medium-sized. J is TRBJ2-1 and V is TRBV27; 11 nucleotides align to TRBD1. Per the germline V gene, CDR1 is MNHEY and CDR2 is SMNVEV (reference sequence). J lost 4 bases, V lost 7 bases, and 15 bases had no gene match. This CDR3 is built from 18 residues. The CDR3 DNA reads TGTGCCAGCAAGGAGGGGACAGGGGGTCTAGCCCTATACAATGAGCAGTTCTTC. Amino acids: CASKEGTGGLALYNEQFF.

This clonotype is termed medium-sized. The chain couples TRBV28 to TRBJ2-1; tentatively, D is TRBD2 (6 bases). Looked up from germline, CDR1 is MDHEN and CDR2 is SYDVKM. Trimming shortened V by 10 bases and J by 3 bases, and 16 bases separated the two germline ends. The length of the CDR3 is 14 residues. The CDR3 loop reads CATTPATSYNEQFF. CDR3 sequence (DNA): TGTGCCACTACCCCCGCGACTAGCTACAATGAGCAGTTCTTC.

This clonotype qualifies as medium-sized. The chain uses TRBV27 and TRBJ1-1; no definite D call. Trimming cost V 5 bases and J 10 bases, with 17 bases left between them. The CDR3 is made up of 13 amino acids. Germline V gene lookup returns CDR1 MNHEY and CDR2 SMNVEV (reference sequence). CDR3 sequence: CASSPRRLATAFF. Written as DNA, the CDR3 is TGTGCCAGCAGTCCACGGCGCCTTGCTACAGCTTTCTTT.

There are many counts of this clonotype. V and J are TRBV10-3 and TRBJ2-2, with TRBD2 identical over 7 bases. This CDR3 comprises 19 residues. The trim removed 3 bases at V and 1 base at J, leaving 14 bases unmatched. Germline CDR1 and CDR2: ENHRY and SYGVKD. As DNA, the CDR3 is TGTGCCATCAGTGAATATGGCCTTACGGGGGGAAAGAACACCGGGGAGCTGTTTTTT. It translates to CAISEYGLTGGKNTGELFF.

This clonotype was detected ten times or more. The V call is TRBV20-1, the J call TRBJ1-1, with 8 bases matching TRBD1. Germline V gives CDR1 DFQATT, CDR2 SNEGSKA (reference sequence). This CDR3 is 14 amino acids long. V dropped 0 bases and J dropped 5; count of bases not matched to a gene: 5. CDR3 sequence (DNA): TGCAGTGCTAGAGACAGGGGGCAGGGGACTGAAGCTTTCTTT. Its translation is CSARDRGQGTEAFF.

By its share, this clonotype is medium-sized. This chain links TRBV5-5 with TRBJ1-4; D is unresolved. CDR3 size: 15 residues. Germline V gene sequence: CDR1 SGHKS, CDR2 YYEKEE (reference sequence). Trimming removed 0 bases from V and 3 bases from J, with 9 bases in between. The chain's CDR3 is CASSLVMRSNEKLFF. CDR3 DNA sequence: TGTGCCAGCAGCTTGGTAATGAGATCTAATGAAAAACTGTTTTTT.

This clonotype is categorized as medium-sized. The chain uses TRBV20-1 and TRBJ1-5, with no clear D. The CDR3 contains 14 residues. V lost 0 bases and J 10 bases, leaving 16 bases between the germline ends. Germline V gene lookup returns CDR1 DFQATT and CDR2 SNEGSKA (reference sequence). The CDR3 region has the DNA TGCAGTGCTAGAGACCTCGACTCAGTCAGTCCCCAGCATTTT. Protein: CSARDLDSVSPQHF.